This is a list of T cell receptor beta chains from one sample in a study of T cell responses to AZD1222 COVID-19 vaccine. Here immunoSEQ multiplex PCR was the method, and the copy in TCRdb shows in-frame clones only, minus some. Here the sample spans 150,000 to 160,000 clones, about nine tenths being singletons. Sequencing used peripheral blood, obtained after recovery from COVID-19. These receptors were collected from an adult who had recovered from COVID-19. CDR3s include the opening cysteine and the closing phenylalanine or tryptophan. D genes are given only for firm matches. Expanded clones get a size class; other rows say once, few or many, or leave the size out.

size	J	V	D	DNA	CDR3
once	TRBJ2-1	TRBV7-2	NA	TGTGCCAGCAGCTCCTTCCAGAGCTCCTACAATGAGCAGTTCTTC	CASSSFQSSYNEQFF
NA	TRBJ2-6	TRBV5-4	NA	TGTGCCAGCAGTTCCATGAGAGGGGCGCCTGGGGCCAACGTCCTGACTTTC	CASSSMRGAPGANVLTF
NA	TRBJ2-5	TRBV7-3	TRBD2	TGTGCCAGCAGCCTTAGCGGGGGTAGAGAGACCCAGTACTTC	CASSLSGGRETQYF
NA	TRBJ1-2	TRBV21-1	NA	TGTGCCAGCAGCAACCACAGGGGAGTCGATGGCTACACCTTC	CASSNHRGVDGYTF
once	TRBJ1-1	TRBV5-4	NA	TGTGCCAGCAGCTTGGAGGGGGTTTTAAACACTGAAGCTTTCTTT	CASSLEGVLNTEAFF
NA	TRBJ1-6	TRBV7-9	TRBD1	TGTGCCAGCAGCCAGAGACAGGGGTCACCCCTCCACTTT	CASSQRQGSPLHF
NA	TRBJ2-5	TRBV7-2	TRBD1	TGTGCCAGCAGCAAACCGGGACAGGGGGAGGAGGCCCAGTACTTC	CASSKPGQGEEAQYF
few	TRBJ1-6	TRBV27	TRBD1	TGTGCCAGCAAGTACTACGGACAGGGGGGGAATTCACCCCTCCACTTT	CASKYYGQGGNSPLHF
NA	TRBJ1-5	TRBV5-1	NA	TGCGCCAGCAGCGCTACGGGCGGCAATCAGCCCCAGCATTTT	CASSATGGNQPQHF
NA	TRBJ1-4	TRBV4-2	NA	TGTGCCAGCAGCCCTCATCTGACTCCGGCGGGTGCGACTAATGAAAAACTGTTTTTT	CASSPHLTPAGATNEKLFF
few	TRBJ1-3	TRBV9	NA	TGTGCCAGCAGCGTAGGGGCGGCAGGCTCTGGAAACACCATATATTTT	CASSVGAAGSGNTIYF
NA	TRBJ1-3	TRBV21-1	NA	TGTGCCAGCAGCAAAGGGCATGACAGGGGGTGCGGAAACACCATATATTTT	CASSKGHDRGCGNTIYF
once	TRBJ2-7	TRBV6-1	NA	TGTGCCAGCAGTGAACTCCCTAGTCAAACCTACGAGCAGTACTTC	CASSELPSQTYEQYF
NA	TRBJ2-2	TRBV29-1	NA	TGCAGCGTCGCTGGGACCAAAGCAAACACCGGGGAGCTGTTTTTT	CSVAGTKANTGELFF
NA	TRBJ2-1	TRBV2	NA	TGTGCCAGCCAGGTGTGGGGCTCCTACAATGAGCAGTTCTTC	CASQVWGSYNEQFF
NA	TRBJ2-2	TRBV7-7	NA	TGTGCTAGCAGCCCGCAGGGAGCCGGGGAGCTGTTTTTT	CASSPQGAGELFF
NA	TRBJ1-1	TRBV24-1	NA	TGTGCCACCAGTGATTCCGGACAAGCCAAAGCTTTCTTT	CATSDSGQAKAFF
NA	TRBJ2-7	TRBV19	TRBD1	TGTGCCAGTAACAGACCGGGACAGGGATTTTACGAGCAGTACTTC	CASNRPGQGFYEQYF
NA	TRBJ1-1	TRBV28	NA	TGTGCCAGCAGTTTATTATCCGGGCGAGACACTGAAGCTTTCTTT	CASSLLSGRDTEAFF
NA	TRBJ2-2	TRBV9	TRBD2	TGTGCCAGCAGCCGGACTAGCGGGAGAGACACCGGGGAGCTGTTTTTT	CASSRTSGRDTGELFF
NA	TRBJ2-1	TRBV4-3	NA	TGCGCCAGCAGCCAAGACGGGCTCCGCTCCTACAATGAGCAGTTCTTC	CASSQDGLRSYNEQFF
NA	TRBJ1-1	TRBV12-5	TRBD1	TGTGCTAGTGGTTCGACAGGGCCTCTTGGTGCTTTCTTT	CASGSTGPLGAFF
NA	TRBJ2-7	TRBV19	NA	TGTGCCAGTAGTATAGAAAGGGGAACCGAGCAGTACTTC	CASSIERGTEQYF
NA	TRBJ2-5	TRBV19	NA	TGTGCCAGTAGTATTGGAGGGGGCGGAGAGACCCAGTACTTC	CASSIGGGGETQYF
NA	TRBJ2-1	TRBV7-3	NA	TGTGCCAGCAGCTTAACGGTAGCAGGTGAGCAGTTCTTC	CASSLTVAGEQFF
NA	TRBJ2-7	TRBV5-5	TRBD1	TGTGCCAGCAGCTCACGGGGACAGGGGAGCTCCTACGAGCAGTACTTC	CASSSRGQGSSYEQYF
few	TRBJ1-1	TRBV7-8	NA	TGTGCCAGCAGCCCCTCGGGACCTTTTGAAGCTTTCTTT	CASSPSGPFEAFF
NA	TRBJ1-5	TRBV2	NA	TGTGCCAGCAGTGAAGTCGGCAGTTTATGGAATCAGCCCCAGCATTTT	CASSEVGSLWNQPQHF
NA	TRBJ2-2	TRBV19	TRBD1	TGTGCCAGTAGTCCGGACAGGGGGGGCACCGGGGAGCTGTTTTTT	CASSPDRGGTGELFF